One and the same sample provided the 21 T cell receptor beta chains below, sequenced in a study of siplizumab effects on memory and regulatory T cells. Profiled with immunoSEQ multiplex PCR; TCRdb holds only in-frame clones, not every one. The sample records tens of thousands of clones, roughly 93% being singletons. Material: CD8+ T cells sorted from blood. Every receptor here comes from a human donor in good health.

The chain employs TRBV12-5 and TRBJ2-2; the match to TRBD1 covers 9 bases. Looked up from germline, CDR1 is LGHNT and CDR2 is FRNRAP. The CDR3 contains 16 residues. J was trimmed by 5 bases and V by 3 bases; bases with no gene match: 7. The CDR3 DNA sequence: TGTGCTAGTGGTTTTCCCGGACAGGGGTGGACCGGGGAGCTGTTTTTT. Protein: CASGFPGQGWTGELFF. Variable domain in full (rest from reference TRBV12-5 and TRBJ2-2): DARVTQTPRHKVTEMGQEVTMRCQPILGHNTVFWYRQTMMQGLELLAYFRNRAPLDDSGMPKDRFSAEMPDATLATLKIQPSEPRDSAVYFCASGFPGQGWTGELFFGEGSRLTVL.

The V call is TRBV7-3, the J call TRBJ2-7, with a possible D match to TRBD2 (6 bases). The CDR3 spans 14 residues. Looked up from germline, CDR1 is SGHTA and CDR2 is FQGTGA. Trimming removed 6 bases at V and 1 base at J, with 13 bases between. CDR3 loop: CASSPAGPSYEQYF. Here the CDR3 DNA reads TGTGCCAGCAGTCCGGCGGGGCCTTCCTACGAGCAGTACTTC.

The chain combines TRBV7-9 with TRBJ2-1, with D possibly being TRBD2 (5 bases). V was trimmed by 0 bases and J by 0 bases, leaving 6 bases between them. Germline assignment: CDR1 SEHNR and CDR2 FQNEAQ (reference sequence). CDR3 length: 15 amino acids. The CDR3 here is CASSLAGSSYNEQFF. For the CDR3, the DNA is TGTGCCAGCAGCTTAGCTGGGAGCTCCTACAATGAGCAGTTCTTC. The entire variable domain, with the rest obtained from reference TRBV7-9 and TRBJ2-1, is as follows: DTGVSQNPRHKITKRGQNVTFRCDPISEHNRLYWYRQTLGQGPEFLTYFQNEAQLEKSRLLSDRFSAERPKGSFSTLEIQRTEQGDSAMYLCASSLAGSSYNEQFFGPGTRLTVL.

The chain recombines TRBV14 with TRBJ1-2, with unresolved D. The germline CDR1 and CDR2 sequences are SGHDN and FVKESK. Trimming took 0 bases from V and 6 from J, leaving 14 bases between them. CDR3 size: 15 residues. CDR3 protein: CASSQEIGFADGYTF. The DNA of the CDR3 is TGTGCCAGCAGCCAAGAAATTGGTTTTGCGGATGGCTACACCTTC. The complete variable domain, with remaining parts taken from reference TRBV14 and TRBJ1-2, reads EAGVTQFPSHSVIEKGQTVTLRCDPISGHDNLYWYRRVMGKEIKFLLHFVKESKQDESGMPNNRFLAERTGGTYSTLKVQPAELEDSGVYFCASSQEIGFADGYTFGSGTRLTVV.

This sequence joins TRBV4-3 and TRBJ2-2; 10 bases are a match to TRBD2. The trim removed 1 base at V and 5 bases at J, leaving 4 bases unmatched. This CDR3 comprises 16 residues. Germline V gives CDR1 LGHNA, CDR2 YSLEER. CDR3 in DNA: TGCGCCAGCAGCCAAGGTAGCGGGAGGATAACCGGGGAGCTGTTTTTT. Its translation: CASSQGSGRITGELFF.

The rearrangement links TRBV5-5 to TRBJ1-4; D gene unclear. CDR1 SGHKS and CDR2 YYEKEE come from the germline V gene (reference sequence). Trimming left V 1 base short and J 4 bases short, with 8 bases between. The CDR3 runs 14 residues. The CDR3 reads CASSLFSDNEKLFF. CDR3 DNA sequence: TGTGCCAGCAGCTTGTTTAGTGATAATGAAAAACTGTTTTTT.

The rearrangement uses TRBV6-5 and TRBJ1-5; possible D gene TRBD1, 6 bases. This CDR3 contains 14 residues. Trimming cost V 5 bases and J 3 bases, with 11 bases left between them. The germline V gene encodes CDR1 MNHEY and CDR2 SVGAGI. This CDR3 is CASSDDRFNQPQHF. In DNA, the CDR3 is TGTGCCAGCAGTGATGACAGGTTCAATCAGCCCCAGCATTTT.

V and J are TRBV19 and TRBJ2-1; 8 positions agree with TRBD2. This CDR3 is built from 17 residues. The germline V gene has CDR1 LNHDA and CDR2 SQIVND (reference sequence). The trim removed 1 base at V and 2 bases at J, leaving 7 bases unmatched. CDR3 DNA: TGTGCCAGTAGTATAGTAACCGGGAGGGCCGCCTACAATGAGCAGTTCTTC. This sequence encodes CASSIVTGRAAYNEQFF. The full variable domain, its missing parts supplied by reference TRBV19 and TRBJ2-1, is DGGITQSPKYLFRKEGQNVTLSCEQNLNHDAMYWYRQDPGQGLRLIYYSQIVNDFQKGDIAEGYSVSREKKESFPLTVTSAQKNPTAFYLCASSIVTGRAAYNEQFFGPGTRLTVL.

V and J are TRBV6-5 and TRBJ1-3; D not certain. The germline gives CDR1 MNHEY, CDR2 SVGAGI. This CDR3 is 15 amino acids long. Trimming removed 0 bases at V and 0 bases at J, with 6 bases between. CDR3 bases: TGTGCCAGCAGTTACTCCCCCAGCTCTGGAAACACCATATATTTT. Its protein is CASSYSPSSGNTIYF.

The CDR3 loop is CASSLYLAENNEQFF. CDR3 sequence (DNA): TGTGCCAGCAGTTTATACCTAGCGGAAAACAATGAGCAGTTCTTC. The chain uses TRBV27 and TRBJ2-1, with 7 bases identical to TRBD2. The CDR3 runs to 15 residues. Germline CDR1 reads MNHEY; CDR2 reads SMNVEV (reference sequence). The J segment lost 5 bases and the V segment lost 1 base, leaving 5 bases of the junction unmatched.

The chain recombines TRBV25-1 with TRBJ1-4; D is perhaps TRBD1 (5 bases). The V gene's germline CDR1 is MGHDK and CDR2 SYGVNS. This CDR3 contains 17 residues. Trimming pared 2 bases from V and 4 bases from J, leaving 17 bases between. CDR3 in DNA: TGTGCCAGCAGTGAAAGTTCTCAGGGCAGCCTTAATGAAAAACTGTTTTTT. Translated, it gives CASSESSQGSLNEKLFF.

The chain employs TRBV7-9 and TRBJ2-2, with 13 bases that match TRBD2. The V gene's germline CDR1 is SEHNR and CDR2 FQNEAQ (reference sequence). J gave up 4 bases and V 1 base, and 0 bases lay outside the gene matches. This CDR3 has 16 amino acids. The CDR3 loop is CASSLGLAGGTGELFF. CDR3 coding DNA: TGTGCCAGCAGCTTAGGACTAGCGGGAGGCACCGGGGAGCTGTTTTTT.

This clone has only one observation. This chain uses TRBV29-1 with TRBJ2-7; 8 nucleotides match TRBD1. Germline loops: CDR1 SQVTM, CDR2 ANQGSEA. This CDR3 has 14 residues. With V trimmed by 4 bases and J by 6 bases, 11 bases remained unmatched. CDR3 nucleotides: TGCAGCGTTGTCCCAGGACAGGGAGCCCCCGAGCAGTACTTC. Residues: CSVVPGQGAPEQYF.

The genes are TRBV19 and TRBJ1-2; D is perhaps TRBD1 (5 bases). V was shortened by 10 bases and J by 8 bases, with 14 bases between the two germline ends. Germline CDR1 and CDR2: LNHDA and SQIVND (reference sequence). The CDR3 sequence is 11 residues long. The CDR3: CAIGAMGGYTF. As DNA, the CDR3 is TGTGCCATCGGGGCCATGGGGGGCTACACCTTC.

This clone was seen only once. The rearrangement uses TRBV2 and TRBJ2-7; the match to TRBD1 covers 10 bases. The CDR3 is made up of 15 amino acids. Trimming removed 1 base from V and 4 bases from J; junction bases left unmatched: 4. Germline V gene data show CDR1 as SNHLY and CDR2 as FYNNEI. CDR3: CASSEGQGAIYEQYF. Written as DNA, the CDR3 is TGTGCCAGCAGTGAAGGACAGGGGGCTATTTACGAGCAGTACTTC.

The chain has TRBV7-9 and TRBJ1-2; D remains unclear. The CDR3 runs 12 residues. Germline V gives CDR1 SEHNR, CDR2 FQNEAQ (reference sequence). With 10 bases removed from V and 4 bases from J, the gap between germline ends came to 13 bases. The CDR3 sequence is CATTHSGYGYTF. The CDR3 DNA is TGTGCCACCACCCACTCTGGCTATGGCTACACCTTC.

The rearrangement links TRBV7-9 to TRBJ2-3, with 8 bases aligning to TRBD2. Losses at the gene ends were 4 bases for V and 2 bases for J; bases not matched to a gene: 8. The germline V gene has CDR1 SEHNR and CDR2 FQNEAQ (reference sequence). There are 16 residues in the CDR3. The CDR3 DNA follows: TGTGCCAGCAGCTCCCTTACTAGCGGAGACACAGATACGCAGTATTTT. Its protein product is CASSSLTSGDTDTQYF.

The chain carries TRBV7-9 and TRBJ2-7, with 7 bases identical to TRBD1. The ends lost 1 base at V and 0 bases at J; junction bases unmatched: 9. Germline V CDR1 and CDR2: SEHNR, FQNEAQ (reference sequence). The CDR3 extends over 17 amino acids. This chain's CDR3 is CASSLGAFGDSSYEQYF. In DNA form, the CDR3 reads TGTGCCAGCAGCTTAGGGGCTTTCGGGGACAGCTCCTACGAGCAGTACTTC.

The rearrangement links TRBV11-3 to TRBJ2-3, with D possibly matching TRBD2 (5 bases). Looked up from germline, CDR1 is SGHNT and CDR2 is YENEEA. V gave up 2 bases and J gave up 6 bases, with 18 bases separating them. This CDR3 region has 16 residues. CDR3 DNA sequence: TGTGCCAGCAGCTTAACCCCGCGGGTAAGGGCGGATACGCAGTATTTT. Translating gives CASSLTPRVRADTQYF.

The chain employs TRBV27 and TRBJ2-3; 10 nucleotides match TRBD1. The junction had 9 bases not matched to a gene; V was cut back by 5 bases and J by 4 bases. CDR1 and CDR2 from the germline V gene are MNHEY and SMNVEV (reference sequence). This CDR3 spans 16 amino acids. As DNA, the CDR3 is TGTGCCAGCAGTATCACCGGGACAGGGGTCGCAGATACGCAGTATTTT. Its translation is CASSITGTGVADTQYF.

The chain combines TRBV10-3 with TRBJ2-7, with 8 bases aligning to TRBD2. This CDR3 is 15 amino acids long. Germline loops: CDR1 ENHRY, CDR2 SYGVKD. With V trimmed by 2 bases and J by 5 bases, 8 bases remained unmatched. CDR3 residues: CAISEGKRGFHEQYF. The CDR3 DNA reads TGTGCCATCAGTGAGGGTAAGCGGGGGTTCCACGAGCAGTACTTC.